These 4 T cell receptor beta chains originate from one sample sequenced in a study of blood T cell repertoires in COVID-19. The data were produced by immunoSEQ multiplex PCR, yet TCRdb's version contains in-frame clones alone and is incomplete. The table has some 260,000 clones, more than 85% seen once; the top ten hold under 9.5%. Sequences were obtained from PBMCs or T cells enriched from blood (not recorded which). Receptors were obtained from a man aged 40-55 years who had recovered from COVID-19.

The chain couples TRBV12-3 or TRBV12-4 to TRBJ2-7, with TRBD1 as a possible D gene (5 bases). The CDR3 consists of 12 residues. V gave up 6 bases and J gave up 2 bases, with 8 bases separating them. In DNA form, the CDR3 reads TGTGCCAGCAGCGCAGGGCCCTACGAGCAGTACTTC. It is translated as CASSAGPYEQYF.

The rearrangement uses TRBV9 and TRBJ2-3, with 8 bases matching TRBD1. The germline V gene encodes CDR1 SGDLS and CDR2 YYNGEE. After removal of 2 bases from V and 6 bases from J, the junction contained 5 bases not matched to a gene. The CDR3 consists of 14 residues. The CDR3 nucleotides read TGTGCCAGCAGCGTGCAGGGGGCCGGGGATACGCAGTATTTT. This codes for CASSVQGAGDTQYF.

V gene TRBV2 combines with J gene TRBJ1-4; TRBD1 agrees at 7 bases. Per germline, CDR1 SNHLY and CDR2 FYNNEI. The CDR3 is made up of 15 amino acids. V lost 6 bases to trimming and J lost 0 bases; unmatched junction nucleotides: 4. CDR3 loop: CASRPQGATNEKLFF. Here the CDR3 DNA reads TGTGCCAGCAGACCCCAGGGGGCAACTAATGAAAAACTGTTTTTT.

The V and J genes are TRBV6-5 and TRBJ2-1; 7 nucleotides line up with TRBD1. The germline V gene has CDR1 MNHEY and CDR2 SVGAGI. The CDR3 spans 11 residues. J gave up 9 bases and V 6 bases, and 2 bases lay outside the gene matches. The CDR3: CASRHRGEQFF. The CDR3 DNA reads TGTGCCAGCAGGCACAGGGGTGAGCAGTTCTTC.